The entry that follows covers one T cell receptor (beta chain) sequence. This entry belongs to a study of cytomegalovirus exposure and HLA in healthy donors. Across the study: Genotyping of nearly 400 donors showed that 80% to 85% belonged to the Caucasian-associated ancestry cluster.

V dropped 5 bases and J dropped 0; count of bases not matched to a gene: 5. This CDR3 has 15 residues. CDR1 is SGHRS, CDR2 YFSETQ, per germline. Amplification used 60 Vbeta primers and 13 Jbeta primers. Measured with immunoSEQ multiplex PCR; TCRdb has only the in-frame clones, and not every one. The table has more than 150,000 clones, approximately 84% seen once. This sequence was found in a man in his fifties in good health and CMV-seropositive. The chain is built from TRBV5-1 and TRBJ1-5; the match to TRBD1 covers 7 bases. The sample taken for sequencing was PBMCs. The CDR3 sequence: CASRRDSNSNQPQHF. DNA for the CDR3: TGCGCCAGCAGGCGGGACAGCAATAGCAATCAGCCCCAGCATTTT.